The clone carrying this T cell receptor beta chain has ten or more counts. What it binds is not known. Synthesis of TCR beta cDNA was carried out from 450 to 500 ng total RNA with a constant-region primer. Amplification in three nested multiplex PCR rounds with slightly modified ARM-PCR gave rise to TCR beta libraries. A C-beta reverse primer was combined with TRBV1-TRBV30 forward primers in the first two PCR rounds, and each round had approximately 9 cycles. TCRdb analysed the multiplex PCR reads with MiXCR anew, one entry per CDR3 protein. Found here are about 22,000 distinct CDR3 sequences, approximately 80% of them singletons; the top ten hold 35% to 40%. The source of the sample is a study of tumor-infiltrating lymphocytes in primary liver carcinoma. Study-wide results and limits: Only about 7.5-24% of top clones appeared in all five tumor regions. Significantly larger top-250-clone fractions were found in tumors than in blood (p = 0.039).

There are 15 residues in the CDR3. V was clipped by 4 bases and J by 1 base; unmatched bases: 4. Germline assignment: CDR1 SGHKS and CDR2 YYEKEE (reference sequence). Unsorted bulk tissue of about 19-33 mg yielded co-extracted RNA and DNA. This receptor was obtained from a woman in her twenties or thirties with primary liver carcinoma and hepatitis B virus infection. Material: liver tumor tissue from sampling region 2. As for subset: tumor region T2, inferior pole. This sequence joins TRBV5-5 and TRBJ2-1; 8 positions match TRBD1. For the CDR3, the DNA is TGTGCCAGCAGCCCTGGACAGGGTTCCTACAATGAGCAGTTCTTC. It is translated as CASSPGQGSYNEQFF.